The rows below give T cell receptor beta chains drawn from one sample of a study of blood T cell repertoires in COVID-19. Some clones are missing from TCRdb's copy, which holds only in-frame ones; the method was immunoSEQ multiplex PCR. The sample lists some 180,000 clones, 83% seen once, with approximately 2% in the top ten. Sequenced material: peripheral blood. Every receptor here comes from a woman of 80 years or more with acute or convalescent COVID-19. The conserved cysteine and the conserved F or W are not part of the CDR3 here. The D gene is left open where the match is weak.

V gene | D gene | CDR3 protein
TRBV18 | TRBD1 | ASSDRGKTYNEQF
TRBV6-5 | . | ASVRGLGETQY
TRBV7-2 | TRBD2 | ASSLVPGRDDTQY
TRBV11-2 | . | ASSFQIDRTGEQF
TRBV5-8 | TRBD2 | ASTRLAGGSSYNEQF
TRBV6-2/TRBV6-3 | . | ASSYSVQGIQPQH
TRBV27 | . | ASSLQGGRTDTQY
TRBV5-1 | . | ASSPLSATYEQY
TRBV12-5 | . | ASAWGDQPQH
TRBV6-5 | . | ASSYDRQETQY
TRBV2 | TRBD1 | ASSEAGTATGVSGANVLT
TRBV30 | . | ALEGVTTNTEAF
TRBV3-1/TRBV3-2 | . | ASSPGQSNSPLH
TRBV6-5 | . | ASSYSTREGELF
TRBV4-1 | . | ASSQGARHSGANVLT
TRBV9 | TRBD1 | ASSVVGQGESPLH
TRBV10-3 | . | AISPDRNTGELF
TRBV6-5 | . | ASSTLQGPETQY
TRBV7-2 | . | ASSLDSWREAF
TRBV5-6 | . | ASSLRANARQPQH
TRBV2 | TRBD1 | ASSTQGAYSGNTIY
TRBV7-2 | . | ASSLNGPNYGYT
TRBV27 | . | ASSVSTGELF
TRBV7-8 | . | ASSLASISDEQY
TRBV5-1 | . | ASSRTPRGSYGYT
TRBV5-4 | TRBD1 | ASSPQGGYGYT
TRBV11-2 | TRBD2 | ASSLGTSGGARAKNIQY
TRBV12-3/TRBV12-4 | . | ASSSPTTLQQY
TRBV4-1 | . | ASSQEGFHNTGELF
TRBV29-1 | . | SVQRETQY
TRBV6-2/TRBV6-3 | TRBD2 | ASSYRASGQETQY
TRBV11-2 | . | ASSLTQTGLNEQF
TRBV11-2 | TRBD2 | ASSLVGLAGGRDTQY
TRBV5-4 | TRBD2 | ASSLATSSGADTQY
TRBV24-1 | . | ATSDPGNQPQH
TRBV11-3 | . | ASSLGCADFNYGYT
TRBV5-4 | . | ASSLTGNGYT
TRBV5-6 | . | ASSLWTGNSGNTIY
TRBV5-1 | . | ASSLRPAVNTEAF
TRBV7-6 | TRBD1 | ASSPGQGVVGLGYT
TRBV5-1 | . | ASSLTGKNDGYT
TRBV5-1 | TRBD1 | ASSLVGQGAYEQY
TRBV4-3 | TRBD2 | ASSQDTSGSADTQY
TRBV5-1 | . | ASSLAGGETQY
TRBV11-2 | TRBD2 | ASSRGLAGKETQY
TRBV11-2 | . | ASSRLQGSSYGYT
TRBV9 | . | ASSTGPTDTQY
TRBV9 | . | ASTGLGSYNEQF
TRBV10-3 | TRBD1 | ATRPGTDSYEQY
TRBV30 | TRBD2 | AGLNLAGNNEQF
TRBV7-9 | . | ASSFRSGNEKLF
TRBV7-9 | TRBD1 | ASSLQGAVGNSPLH
TRBV9 | TRBD2 | ASSVGLAVGELF
TRBV4-3 | . | ASSQDRAGAVLGGYT
TRBV5-1 | . | ASSGTGNYGYT
TRBV7-9 | TRBD2 | ASSPGGPGDTQY
TRBV6-2/TRBV6-3 | TRBD2 | ASSYLAGGGSASTDTQY
TRBV27 | TRBD1 | ASSLGQGAFYEQY
TRBV7-2 | TRBD2 | ASSKSRLAGAYNEQF
TRBV10-3 | TRBD1 | AISGTGQAQPQH